The 17 T cell receptor beta chains given below trace back to one sample, sequenced in a study of blood T cell repertoires in COVID-19 (dated by TCRdb to about 2020). Library construction relied on the immunoSEQ multiplex PCR assay. Drawn from immuneACCESS, this table holds only the in-frame rearrangements with V and J called that TCRdb kept. Clones are partly lost; checked studies trace under half to an unresolved V gene and leave the rest unexplained. The sample table lists about 310,000 clones, around 87% of them with a count of one. 1% of the sample is held by the ten biggest clonotypes. Sequencing input: peripheral blood. The source of these receptors is a man in his fifties with active or convalescent COVID-19.

This sequence joins TRBV28 and TRBJ1-5; no clear D gene. The length of the CDR3 is 14 residues. Trimming cost V 3 bases and J 6 bases, with 12 bases left between them. Germline V gene data show CDR1 as MDHEN and CDR2 as SYDVKM. The CDR3 DNA is TGTGCCAGCAGTTTTGCGGTCTCGGGTCAGCCCCAGCATTTT. The encoded protein is CASSFAVSGQPQHF. The full variable domain, in which reference TRBV28 and TRBJ1-5 provide the parts outside the CDR3, is DVKVTQSSRYLVKRTGEKVFLECVQDMDHENMFWYRQDPGLGLRLIYFSYDVKMKEKGDIPEGYSVSREKKERFSLILESASTNQTSMYLCASSFAVSGQPQHFGDGTRLSIL.

J is TRBJ2-3 and V is TRBV2, with 8 bases lining up with TRBD2. Per the germline V gene, CDR1 is SNHLY and CDR2 is FYNNEI. V trimming: 5 bases; J trimming: 0 bases; junction bases outside the gene matches: 7. This CDR3 is 16 amino acids long. The CDR3 loop reads CASSTGLATSTDTQYF. CDR3 DNA: TGTGCCAGCAGTACCGGACTAGCTACTAGCACAGATACGCAGTATTTT.

The genes are TRBV6-5 and TRBJ1-2; 10 bases are shared with TRBD1. Trimming removed 6 bases from V and 8 bases from J; junction bases left unmatched: 9. Germline CDR1 reads MNHEY; CDR2 reads SVGAGI. The CDR3 covers 14 residues. The CDR3 sequence: CASSRTGGAYGYTF. CDR3 nucleotide sequence: TGTGCCAGCAGCCGGACAGGGGGTGCGTACGGCTACACCTTC.

On this clone: One end of the junction is discordant with germline, which a read error may explain. The rearrangement uses TRBV23-1 and TRBJ2-7, with D tentatively TRBD1 (6 bases). TRBV23-1 is recorded as an ORF, its role being uncertain. The CDR3 loop spans 9 amino acids. CDR3 amino acids: CASKGTRDF. The DNA of the CDR3 is TGCGCCAGCAAAGGGACACGCGACTTC.

The sample holds a few counts of this clone. The V call is TRBV28, the J call TRBJ2-3, with 9 bases identical to TRBD2. This CDR3 contains 16 residues. CDR1 is MDHEN, CDR2 SYDVKM, per germline. Germline trimming cut 5 bases from V and 0 bases from J; bases unmatched to any gene: 6. The CDR3 bases are TGTGCCAGCAGTCCGCGTAGCGGGAGCAGCACAGATACGCAGTATTTT. Residues: CASSPRSGSSTDTQYF.

The V call is TRBV6-5, the J call TRBJ1-5; possible D gene TRBD1, 6 bases. The CDR3 contains 14 residues. V was clipped by 0 bases and J by 7 bases, with 10 bases between them. CDR1 MNHEY and CDR2 SVGAGI come from the germline V gene. The CDR3 spells CASSYSGGGQPQHF. In DNA form, the CDR3 reads TGTGCCAGCAGTTACTCGGGGGGGGGCCAGCCCCAGCATTTT.

The V and J genes are TRBV7-2 and TRBJ2-5; the D is unclear. Trimming pared 1 base from V and 7 bases from J, leaving 13 bases between. The CDR3 sequence is 14 residues long. Germline V gene lookup returns CDR1 SGHTA and CDR2 FQGNSA. The CDR3 bases are TGTGCCAGCAGCTTAGTACGTGGTTGGGCGACCCAGTACTTC. Amino acids: CASSLVRGWATQYF.

This clone turned up a few times. The V call is TRBV29-1, the J call TRBJ1-2; D is ambiguous. The CDR3 is 12 amino acids. Germline V gives CDR1 SQVTM, CDR2 ANQGSEA. With 1 base removed from V and 7 bases from J, the gap between germline ends came to 10 bases. Here the CDR3 DNA reads TGCAGCGTTGAAGGACGGAGGGCTGGCTACACCTTC. Its protein is CSVEGRRAGYTF.

The rearrangement uses TRBV5-1 and TRBJ1-2; D might be TRBD1 (5 bases). The CDR3 has 15 residues. Deletions cut 4 bases from V and 7 bases from J, with 20 bases between. Germline CDR1 SGHRS, CDR2 YFSETQ. This CDR3 reads CASSRQGKRSGGYTF. The CDR3 DNA sequence: TGCGCCAGCAGCAGGCAGGGTAAACGATCAGGTGGCTACACCTTC.

The V call is TRBV5-4, the J call TRBJ2-4, with 9 bases identical to TRBD2. This CDR3 spans 18 amino acids. J was trimmed by 1 base and V by 2 bases; bases with no gene match: 10. Germline CDR1 SGHNT, CDR2 YYREEE (reference sequence). DNA of the CDR3: TGTGCCAGCAGCTTCTCCGCGGGAGGGCCGGGGGCCAAAAACATTCAGTACTTC. Translated: CASSFSAGGPGAKNIQYF. The full variable domain, with the rest looked up from reference TRBV5-4 and TRBJ2-4, is ETGVTQSPTHLIKTRGQQVTLRCSSQSGHNTVSWYQQALGQGPQFIFQYYREEENGRGNFPPRFSGLQFPNYSSELNVNALELDDSALYLCASSFSAGGPGAKNIQYFGAGTRLSVL.

The gene calls are TRBV29-1 and TRBJ2-1; 7 nucleotides align to TRBD1. V gave up 6 bases and J gave up 8 bases; unmatched junction bases: 10. Germline V lookup: CDR1 SQVTM, CDR2 ANQGSEA. This CDR3 contains 13 residues. The CDR3 loop is CSVGQRSLDEQFF. Here the CDR3 DNA reads TGCAGCGTGGGACAGCGAAGTTTGGATGAGCAGTTCTTC.

The rearrangement links TRBV9 to TRBJ2-5; 11 bases align to TRBD2. The trim removed 2 bases at V and 5 bases at J, leaving 5 bases unmatched. The CDR3 length is 15 residues. CDR1 is SGDLS and CDR2 is YYNGEE in the germline V gene. The CDR3 nucleotides read TGTGCCAGCAGCGTTAGCGGGGGGGCCAGGGAGACCCAGTACTTC. Translating it yields CASSVSGGARETQYF.

The rearrangement uses TRBV30 and TRBJ1-2; D is possibly TRBD1 (5 bases). The ends were cut back, 2 bases at V and 7 bases at J, with 14 bases in the middle. The CDR3 is 13 residues long. The germline CDR1 and CDR2 sequences are GTSNPN and SVGIG (reference sequence). The CDR3 loop reads CAWSWGRVAGYTF. In DNA, the CDR3 is TGTGCCTGGAGTTGGGGCAGGGTAGCTGGCTACACCTTC.

The chain uses TRBV4-2 and TRBJ2-2, with 10 nucleotides matching TRBD2. There are 18 residues in the CDR3. V dropped 4 bases and J dropped 7; count of bases not matched to a gene: 15. CDR1 is LGHNA and CDR2 is YNFKEQ in the germline V gene. The CDR3 region is CASSRRMMASGSFGELFF. The CDR3 DNA reads TGTGCCAGCAGCCGAAGGATGATGGCTAGCGGGAGCTTCGGGGAGCTGTTTTTT.

The rearrangement uses TRBV30 and TRBJ2-7; D gene unclear. Germline CDR1 is GTSNPN and CDR2 is SVGIG (reference sequence). There are 11 residues in the CDR3. Trimming left V 6 bases short and J 3 bases short, with 9 bases between. The CDR3 loop is CACKIFYEQYF. DNA for the CDR3: TGTGCCTGTAAAATTTTCTACGAGCAGTACTTC.

A word on this clone: Other nucleotide sequences in the sample specify the same CDR3. The chain recombines TRBV19 with TRBJ2-7; 9 nucleotides line up with TRBD1. The CDR3 sequence is 13 residues long. Germline CDR1 and CDR2: LNHDA and SQIVND (reference sequence). V trimming: 1 base; J trimming: 7 bases; junction bases outside the gene matches: 2. The CDR3 nucleotides read TGTGCCAGTAGTATAGCGGGGACAGGGGAGCAGTACTTC. Residues: CASSIAGTGEQYF. Using reference TRBV19 and TRBJ2-7 for the parts outside the CDR3, the full variable domain is DGGITQSPKYLFRKEGQNVTLSCEQNLNHDAMYWYRQDPGQGLRLIYYSQIVNDFQKGDIAEGYSVSREKKESFPLTVTSAQKNPTAFYLCASSIAGTGEQYFGPGTRLTVT.

The rearrangement links TRBV6-2 or TRBV6-3 to TRBJ1-2, with D possibly TRBD1 on 5 matching bases. Germline CDR1 is MNHEY and CDR2 is SVGEGT. The ends were cut back, 0 bases at V and 8 bases at J, with 10 bases in the middle. The CDR3 is made up of 13 amino acids. DNA of the CDR3: TGTGCCAGCAGTTACTCGACGACAGCGGGCTACACCTTC. Translating it yields CASSYSTTAGYTF.